The clone carrying this T cell receptor beta chain was recorded many times. V was clipped by 4 bases and J by 4 bases; unmatched bases: 9. CDR1 is SEHNR and CDR2 is FQNEAQ in the germline V gene (reference sequence). The CDR3 has 16 residues. The record originates from a study of blood T cells in healthy people across ages. The authors ran a second PCR of about 6 to 11 cycles using a sample-barcoded 5' primer and a J-beta primer mix. TCRdb used MiXCR to reprocess the 5' RACE reads, holding one entry per CDR3 protein. The table shows 780,000 or so distinct CDR3 sequences, with 20% to 25% occurring only once. All donors came from Russia, were Caucasian and healthy, and spanned ages roughly 6 to 95. The sample was also reused in another study, on T cells of mothers and their children. Turning to that study: Whether related or unrelated, pairs show similar shaping of TCR recombination output by thymic selection.

The chain uses TRBV7-9 and TRBJ1-3; TRBD1 matches at 8 bases. The material sequenced was blood. The clonotype originates from a boy younger than 18 in good health. This CDR3 is CASSSGGQVSGNTIYF. The CDR3 coding sequence is TGTGCCAGCAGCTCCGGGGGACAGGTTTCGGGAAACACCATATATTTT.